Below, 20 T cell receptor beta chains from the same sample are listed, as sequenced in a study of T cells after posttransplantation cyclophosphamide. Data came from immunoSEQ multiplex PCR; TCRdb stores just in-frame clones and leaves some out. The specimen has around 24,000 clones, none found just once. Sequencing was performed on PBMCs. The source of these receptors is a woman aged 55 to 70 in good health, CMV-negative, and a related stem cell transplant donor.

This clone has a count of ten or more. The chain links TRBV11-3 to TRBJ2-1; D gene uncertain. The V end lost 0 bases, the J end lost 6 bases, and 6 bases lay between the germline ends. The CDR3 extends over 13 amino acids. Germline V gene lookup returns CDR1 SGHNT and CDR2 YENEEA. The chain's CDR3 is CASSLDNSNEQFF. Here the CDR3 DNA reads TGTGCCAGCAGCTTAGATAATTCCAATGAGCAGTTCTTC. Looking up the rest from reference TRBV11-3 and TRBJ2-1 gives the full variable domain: EAGVVQSPRYKIIEKKQPVAFWCNPISGHNTLYWYLQNLGQGPELLIRYENEEAVDDSQLPKDRFSAERLKGVDSTLKIQPAELGDSAVYLCASSLDNSNEQFFGPGTRLTVL.

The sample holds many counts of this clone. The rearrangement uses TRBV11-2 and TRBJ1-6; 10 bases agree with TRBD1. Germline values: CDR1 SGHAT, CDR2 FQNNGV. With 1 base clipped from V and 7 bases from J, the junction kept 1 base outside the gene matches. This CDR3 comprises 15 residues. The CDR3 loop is CASSLGQGANSPLHF. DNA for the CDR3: TGTGCCAGCAGCTTAGGACAGGGGGCAAATTCACCCCTCCACTTT.

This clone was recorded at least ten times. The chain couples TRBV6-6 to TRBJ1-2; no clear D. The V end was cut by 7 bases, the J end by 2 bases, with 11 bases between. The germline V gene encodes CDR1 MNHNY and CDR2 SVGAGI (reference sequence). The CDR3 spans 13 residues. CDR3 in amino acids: CASTLAENYGYTF. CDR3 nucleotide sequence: TGTGCCAGCACCCTCGCAGAAAACTATGGCTACACCTTC.

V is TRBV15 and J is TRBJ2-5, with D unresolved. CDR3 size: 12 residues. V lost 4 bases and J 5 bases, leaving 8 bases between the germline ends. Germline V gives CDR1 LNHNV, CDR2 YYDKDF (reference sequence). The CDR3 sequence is CATSIFGETQYF. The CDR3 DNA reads TGTGCCACCAGCATCTTCGGGGAGACCCAGTACTTC.

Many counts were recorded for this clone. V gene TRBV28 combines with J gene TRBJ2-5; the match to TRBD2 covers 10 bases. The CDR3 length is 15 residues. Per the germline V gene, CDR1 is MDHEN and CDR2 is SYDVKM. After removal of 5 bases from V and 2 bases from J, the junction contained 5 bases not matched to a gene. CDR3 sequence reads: CASSPSGGHQETQYF. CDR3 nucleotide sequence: TGTGCCAGCAGTCCTAGCGGGGGACATCAAGAGACCCAGTACTTC.

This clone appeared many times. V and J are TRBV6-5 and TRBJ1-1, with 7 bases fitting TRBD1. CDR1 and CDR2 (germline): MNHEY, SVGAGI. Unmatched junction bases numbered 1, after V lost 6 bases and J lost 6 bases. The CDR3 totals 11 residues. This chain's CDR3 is CASRGTAEAFF. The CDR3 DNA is TGTGCCAGCAGAGGGACAGCTGAAGCTTTCTTT.

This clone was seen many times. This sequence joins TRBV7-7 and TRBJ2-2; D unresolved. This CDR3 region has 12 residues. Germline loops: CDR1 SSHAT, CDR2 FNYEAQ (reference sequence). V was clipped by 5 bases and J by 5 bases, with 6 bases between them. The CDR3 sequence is CASSPFTGELFF. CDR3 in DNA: TGTGCCAGCAGCCCTTTTACCGGGGAGCTGTTTTTT.

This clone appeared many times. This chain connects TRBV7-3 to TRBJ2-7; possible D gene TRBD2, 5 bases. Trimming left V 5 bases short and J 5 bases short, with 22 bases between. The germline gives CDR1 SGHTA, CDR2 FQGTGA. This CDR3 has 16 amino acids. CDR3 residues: CASSHPRADYANEQYF. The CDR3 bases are TGTGCCAGCAGCCACCCCCGCGCCGACTACGCCAACGAGCAGTACTTC.

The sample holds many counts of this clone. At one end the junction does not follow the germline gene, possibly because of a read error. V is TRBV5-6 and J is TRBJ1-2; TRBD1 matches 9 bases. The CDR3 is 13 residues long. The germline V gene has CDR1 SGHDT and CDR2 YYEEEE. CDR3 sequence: CASSTPGQGPPAF. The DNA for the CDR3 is TGTGCCAGCAGCACTCCGGGACAGGGCCCACCCGCCTTC.

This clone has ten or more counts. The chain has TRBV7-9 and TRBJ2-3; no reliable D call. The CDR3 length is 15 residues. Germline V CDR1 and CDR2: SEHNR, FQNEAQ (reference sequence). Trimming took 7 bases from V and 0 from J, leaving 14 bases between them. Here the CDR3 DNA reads TGTGCCAGCACCAACCCTCTAACTAGCACAGATACGCAGTATTTT. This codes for CASTNPLTSTDTQYF.

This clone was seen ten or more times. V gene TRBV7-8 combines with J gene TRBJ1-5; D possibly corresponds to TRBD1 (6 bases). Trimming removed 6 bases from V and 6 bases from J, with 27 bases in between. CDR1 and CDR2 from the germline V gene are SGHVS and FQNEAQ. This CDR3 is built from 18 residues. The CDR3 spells CASSPVTGTQSIRQPQHF. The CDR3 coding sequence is TGTGCCAGCAGTCCGGTCACAGGGACCCAGTCTATCCGTCAGCCCCAGCATTTT.

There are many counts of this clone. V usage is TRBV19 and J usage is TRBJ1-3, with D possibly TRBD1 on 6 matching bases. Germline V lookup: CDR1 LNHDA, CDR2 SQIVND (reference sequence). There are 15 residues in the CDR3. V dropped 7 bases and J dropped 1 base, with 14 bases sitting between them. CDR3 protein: CASKTLGASGNTIYF. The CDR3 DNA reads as TGTGCCAGTAAAACGCTGGGGGCGTCTGGAAACACCATATATTTT.

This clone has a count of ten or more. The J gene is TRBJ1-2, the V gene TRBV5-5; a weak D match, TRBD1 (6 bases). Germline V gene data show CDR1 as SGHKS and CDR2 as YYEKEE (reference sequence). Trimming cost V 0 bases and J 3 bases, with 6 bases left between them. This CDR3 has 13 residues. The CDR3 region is CASSLAGDYGYTF. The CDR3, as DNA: TGTGCCAGCAGCTTGGCAGGGGACTATGGCTACACCTTC.

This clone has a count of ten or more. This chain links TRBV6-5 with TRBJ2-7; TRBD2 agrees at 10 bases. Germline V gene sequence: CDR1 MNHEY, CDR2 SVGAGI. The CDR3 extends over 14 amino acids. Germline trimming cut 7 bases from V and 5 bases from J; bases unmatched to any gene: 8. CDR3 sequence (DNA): TGTGCCAGCAAGCCGGGACTAGCGATCCACGAGCAGTACTTC. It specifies CASKPGLAIHEQYF.

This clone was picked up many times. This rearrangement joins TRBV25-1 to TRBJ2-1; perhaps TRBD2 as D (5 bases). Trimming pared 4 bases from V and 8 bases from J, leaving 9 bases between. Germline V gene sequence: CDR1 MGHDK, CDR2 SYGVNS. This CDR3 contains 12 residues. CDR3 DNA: TGTGCCAGCAGTGGGTGGGGAGATGAGCAGTTCTTC. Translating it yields CASSGWGDEQFF.

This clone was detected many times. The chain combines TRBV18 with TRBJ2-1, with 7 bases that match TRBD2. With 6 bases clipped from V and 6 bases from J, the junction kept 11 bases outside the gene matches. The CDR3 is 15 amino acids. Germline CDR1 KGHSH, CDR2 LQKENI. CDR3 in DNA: TGTGCCAGCTCCCTCACTAGCGTTCCGGGCAATGAGCAGTTCTTC. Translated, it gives CASSLTSVPGNEQFF.

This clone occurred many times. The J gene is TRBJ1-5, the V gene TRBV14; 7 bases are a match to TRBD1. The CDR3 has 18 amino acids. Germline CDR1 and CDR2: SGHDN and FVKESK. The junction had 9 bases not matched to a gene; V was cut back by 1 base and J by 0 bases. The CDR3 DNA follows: TGTGCCAGCAGCCAAGGGCAAGAACAGGGGAATAGCAATCAGCCCCAGCATTTT. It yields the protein CASSQGQEQGNSNQPQHF.

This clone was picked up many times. The CDR3 bases are TGTGCCAGCAGCATGACCAGGGCGGGGGAGACCCAGTACTTC. Amino acids: CASSMTRAGETQYF. This chain connects TRBV28 to TRBJ2-5; D possibly corresponds to TRBD2 (6 bases). The CDR3 has 14 residues. Germline assignment: CDR1 MDHEN and CDR2 SYDVKM. V gave up 6 bases and J gave up 5 bases, with 16 bases separating them.

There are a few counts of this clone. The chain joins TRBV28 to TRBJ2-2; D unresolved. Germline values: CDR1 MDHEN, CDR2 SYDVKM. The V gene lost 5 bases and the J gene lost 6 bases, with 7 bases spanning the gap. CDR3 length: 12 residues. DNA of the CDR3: TGTGCCAGCAGTCCTTTTTCCGGGGAGCTGTTTTTT. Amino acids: CASSPFSGELFF.

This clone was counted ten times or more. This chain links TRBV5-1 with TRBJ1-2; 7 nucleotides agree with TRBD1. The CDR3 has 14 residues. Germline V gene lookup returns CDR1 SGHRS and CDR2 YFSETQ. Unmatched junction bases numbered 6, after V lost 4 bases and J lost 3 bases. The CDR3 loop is CASSTFTGDYGYTF. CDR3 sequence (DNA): TGCGCCAGCAGCACCTTTACAGGGGACTATGGCTACACCTTC.